Listed here is a single T cell receptor (beta chain). Its antigen remains unknown. These data come from a study of shared clonotypes between healthy human individuals. General study findings and limits: Sampling included only blood; tissue repertoires likely differ.

Clones were sequenced by immunoSEQ multiplex PCR, and TCRdb holds only the in-frame ones, with some missing. Among about 1.5 million clones listed, roughly 96% were seen once. CDR3 size: 13 residues. The germline V and J ends were trimmed by 6 bases and 5 bases, with 14 bases remaining between them. Germline values: CDR1 SGHDT, CDR2 YYEEEE. The chain has TRBV5-6 and TRBJ1-1, with D possibly being TRBD1 (5 bases). Input material: naive CD4+ T cells sorted from blood. Subset noted: CD45RA+ positively selected. This TCR came from a man between 25 and 39 years old in good health. The CDR3 sequence is CASNLRAVTEAFF. Here the CDR3 DNA reads TGTGCCAGCAACCTCAGGGCGGTGACTGAAGCTTTCTTT.